A single sample gave rise to the 10 T cell receptor beta chains below, sequenced in a study of CD8 T cells in ankylosing spondylitis. The study, taken as a whole, reports: A TCR beta motif of under ten highly homologous variants seemed to mark ankylosing spondylitis blood.

These receptors' antigens are unknown. TCRdb itself ran the 5' RACE reads through MiXCR, one entry per CDR3 protein. The profile shows 650,000 to 800,000 distinct CDR3 sequences, under 20% of them singletons. What was sequenced was blood, either unsorted or a sorted T cell fraction (not recorded which). The origin of the receptors is a male donor with ankylosing spondylitis.

The chain combines TRBV29-1 with TRBJ2-1; tentatively, D is TRBD2 (7 bases). Trimming took 8 bases from V and 0 from J, leaving 20 bases between them. Germline values: CDR1 SQVTM, CDR2 ANQGSEA. This CDR3 region has 16 residues. CDR3 loop: CSLIEGGMSSYNEQFF. CDR3 bases: TGCAGCCTCATCGAGGGGGGGATGAGCTCCTACAATGAGCAGTTCTTC.

V gene TRBV11-2 combines with J gene TRBJ2-5, with 11 bases matching TRBD1. V was pared by 5 bases and J by 4 bases, with 12 bases of the junction left unmatched. The germline V gene encodes CDR1 SGHAT and CDR2 FQNNGV. The CDR3 is 17 amino acids. This CDR3 is CASSPTTGQGAGETQYF. The CDR3 DNA is TGTGCCAGCAGCCCGACCACTGGACAGGGGGCAGGAGAGACCCAGTACTTC.

V is TRBV5-1 and J is TRBJ2-5; 8 bases agree with TRBD1. CDR3 length: 17 residues. Germline CDR1 and CDR2: SGHRS and YFSETQ. Losses at the gene ends were 0 bases for V and 2 bases for J; bases not matched to a gene: 9. CDR3 sequence (DNA): TGCGCCAGCAGCTTGGAAATGGACAGGGTATATCAAGAGACCCAGTACTTC. Its translation is CASSLEMDRVYQETQYF.

CDR3: CASSSGQGAGQPQHF. The CDR3 DNA sequence: TGTGCCAGCAGCTCCGGACAGGGGGCGGGTCAGCCCCAGCATTTT. The V call is TRBV7-2, the J call TRBJ1-5; 11 bases are a match to TRBD1. V was clipped by 4 bases and J by 6 bases; unmatched bases: 5. The germline V gene encodes CDR1 SGHTA and CDR2 FQGNSA. This CDR3 has 15 amino acids. The full variable domain, in which reference TRBV7-2 and TRBJ1-5 provide the parts outside the CDR3, is GAGVSQSPSNKVTEKGKDVELRCDPISGHTALYWYRQSLGQGLEFLIYFQGNSAPDKSGLPSDRFSAERTGGSVSTLTIQRTQQEDSAVYLCASSSGQGAGQPQHFGDGTRLSIL.

The CDR3 loop reads CATSSGLRGQETQYF. The CDR3 bases are TGTGCCACCAGTTCGGGGTTGCGGGGGCAAGAGACCCAGTACTTC. The genes are TRBV24-1 and TRBJ2-5, with 7 bases aligning to TRBD2. Germline V gives CDR1 KGHDR, CDR2 SFDVKD. The J segment lost 2 bases and the V segment lost 6 bases, leaving 8 bases of the junction unmatched. This CDR3 spans 15 amino acids.

The V call is TRBV6-5, the J call TRBJ2-3, with D possibly TRBD1 on 5 matching bases. Germline-derived CDR1 and CDR2 are MNHEY and SVGAGI. V was trimmed by 3 bases and J by 0 bases, leaving 13 bases between them. The CDR3 extends over 16 amino acids. CDR3 loop: CASSYLGAASTDTQYF. CDR3 nucleotide sequence: TGTGCCAGCAGTTATTTAGGGGCAGCCAGCACAGATACGCAGTATTTT.

This clonotype has only a few counts. The chain recombines TRBV29-1 with TRBJ2-3; D is perhaps TRBD2 (6 bases). Trimming stripped 2 bases from V and 4 bases from J, with 22 bases between. The CDR3 extends over 17 amino acids. Germline V CDR1 and CDR2: SQVTM, ANQGSEA. The CDR3 loop is CSVEWQEDGSLADTQYF. For the CDR3, the DNA is TGCAGCGTTGAATGGCAGGAAGACGGGAGTTTGGCAGATACGCAGTATTTT.

This clonotype was found a few times. The chain employs TRBV20-1 and TRBJ2-1, with 7 bases that match TRBD1. This CDR3 comprises 14 residues. The germline V gene encodes CDR1 DFQATT and CDR2 SNEGSKA (reference sequence). Trimming cost V 3 bases and J 5 bases; bases outside gene matches: 7. CDR3: CSASTGTVNNEQFF. DNA of the CDR3: TGCAGTGCTAGTACGGGGACAGTAAACAATGAGCAGTTCTTC.

The chain has TRBV6-1 and TRBJ1-1; the D is unclear. V was shortened by 3 bases and J by 10 bases, with 18 bases between the two germline ends. Germline values: CDR1 MNHNS, CDR2 SASEGT. This CDR3 contains 14 residues. CDR3 residues: CASSELHVARGAFF. CDR3 nucleotide sequence: TGTGCCAGCAGTGAGTTACACGTCGCACGGGGAGCTTTCTTT.

This clonotype was observed a few times. V usage is TRBV20-1 and J usage is TRBJ2-7; D is perhaps TRBD2 (5 bases). There are 15 residues in the CDR3. The germline V and J ends were trimmed by 1 base and 3 bases, with 16 bases remaining between them. Germline values: CDR1 DFQATT, CDR2 SNEGSKA (reference sequence). CDR3 amino acids: CSARVSSGRYYEQYF. CDR3 nucleotide sequence: TGCAGTGCTAGAGTTTCAAGCGGACGATACTACGAGCAGTACTTC.